The 26 T cell receptor beta chains listed next were all sequenced from one sample in a study of radiotherapy plus CTLA-4 blockade in lung cancer. Some clones are missing from TCRdb's copy, which holds only in-frame ones; the method was immunoSEQ multiplex PCR. The sample lists 81,000 or so clones; about four fifths were seen once. The sequenced sample was peripheral blood, obtained from a patient treated with radiotherapy plus ipilimumab. These receptors were taken from a human donor with non-small cell lung cancer who had stable disease on radiotherapy plus ipilimumab.

The CDR3 region is CASSLGTRGEKLFF. DNA for the CDR3: TGTGCCAGCAGTTTGGGGACCCGAGGGGAAAAACTGTTTTTT. This sequence joins TRBV28 and TRBJ1-4; D possibly corresponds to TRBD1 (5 bases). V lost 3 bases to trimming and J lost 8 bases, with 13 bases between them. The CDR3 totals 14 residues. CDR1 and CDR2 from the germline V gene are MDHEN and SYDVKM. Drawing the rest from reference TRBV28 and TRBJ1-4, the complete variable domain is DVKVTQSSRYLVKRTGEKVFLECVQDMDHENMFWYRQDPGLGLRLIYFSYDVKMKEKGDIPEGYSVSREKKERFSLILESASTNQTSMYLCASSLGTRGEKLFFGSGTQLSVL.

The chain links TRBV6-6 to TRBJ2-7; TRBD1 might be the D (7 bases). The CDR3 runs to 15 residues. Germline CDR1 MNHNY, CDR2 SVGAGI (reference sequence). The V end was cut by 5 bases, the J end by 6 bases, with 20 bases between. CDR3 protein: CASSTRQGGRREQYF. CDR3 in DNA: TGTGCCAGCAGTACACGACAGGGAGGCAGGCGCGAGCAGTACTTC.

V is TRBV6-1 and J is TRBJ1-1; possibly TRBD1 for D (5 bases). The V gene lost 7 bases and the J gene lost 1 base, with 13 bases spanning the gap. This CDR3 is 14 amino acids long. Germline V lookup: CDR1 MNHNS, CDR2 SASEGT. CDR3 DNA sequence: TGTGCCAGCATTCCTCCGGACAAGAACACTGAAGCTTTCTTT. Protein: CASIPPDKNTEAFF.

The chain couples TRBV7-2 to TRBJ1-2; D call uncertain. CDR1 is SGHTA and CDR2 is FQGNSA in the germline V gene. Trimming left V 0 bases short and J 5 bases short, with 16 bases between. The CDR3 totals 16 residues. The CDR3 DNA sequence: TGTGCCAGCAGCTTAGCGCTCGCAGTAGTGATGTATGGCTACACCTTC. It yields the protein CASSLALAVVMYGYTF. The full variable domain, in which reference TRBV7-2 and TRBJ1-2 provide the parts outside the CDR3, is GAGVSQSPSNKVTEKGKDVELRCDPISGHTALYWYRQSLGQGLEFLIYFQGNSAPDKSGLPSDRFSAERTGGSVSTLTIQRTQQEDSAVYLCASSLALAVVMYGYTFGSGTRLTVV.

The rearrangement links TRBV5-6 to TRBJ2-1, with 14 bases aligning to TRBD2. Trimming at V came to 3 bases and at J to 6 bases, leaving 5 bases not matched to a gene. Germline V gene sequence: CDR1 SGHDT, CDR2 YYEEEE. This CDR3 has 16 amino acids. The CDR3 sequence: CASSWRLAGGLNEQFF. CDR3 in DNA: TGTGCCAGCAGCTGGAGACTAGCGGGGGGGCTCAATGAGCAGTTCTTC.

The J gene is TRBJ2-7, the V gene TRBV4-1, with a weak D call TRBD1 (6 bases). Germline values: CDR1 MGHRA, CDR2 YSYEKL. Trimming left V 1 base short and J 3 bases short, with 13 bases between. The CDR3 spans 15 residues. Here the CDR3 DNA reads TGCGCCAGCAGCCAAGCCGCCGGACAGAACTACGAGCAGTACTTC. Translating gives CASSQAAGQNYEQYF.

This clone came up once. This chain joins TRBV6-1 and TRBJ2-7; 9 positions match TRBD1. The CDR3 totals 14 residues. With 7 bases clipped from V and 5 bases from J, the junction kept 9 bases outside the gene matches. Germline V CDR1 and CDR2: MNHNS, SASEGT. The chain's CDR3 is CASTYRGRVHEQYF. The CDR3 bases are TGTGCCAGCACGTACAGGGGGCGGGTCCACGAGCAGTACTTC.

The CDR3 DNA sequence: TGCAGCGTTGGTCGGCATGAAGACACTGAAGCTTTCTTT. As protein: CSVGRHEDTEAFF. The chain employs TRBV29-1 and TRBJ1-1; unclear D gene. Trimming removed 4 bases from V and 3 bases from J, with 12 bases in between. Germline V gene data show CDR1 as SQVTM and CDR2 as ANQGSEA. There are 13 residues in the CDR3. The whole variable domain, remainder taken from reference TRBV29-1 and TRBJ1-1, is SAVISQKPSRDICQRGTSLTIQCQVDSQVTMMFWYRQQPGQSLTLIATANQGSEATYESGFVIDKFPISRPNLTFSTLTVSNMSPEDSSIYLCSVGRHEDTEAFFGQGTRLTVV.

The gene calls are TRBV28 and TRBJ1-2; D not resolved. Trimming removed 3 bases at V and 4 bases at J, with 9 bases between. Per the germline V gene, CDR1 is MDHEN and CDR2 is SYDVKM. This CDR3 comprises 13 residues. The CDR3 DNA reads TGTGCCAGCAGTTTGGGCAGAGCCTATGGCTACACCTTC. It translates to CASSLGRAYGYTF.

The chain couples TRBV27 to TRBJ2-1, with 7 bases fitting TRBD1. J lost 5 bases, V lost 7 bases, and 8 bases had no gene match. CDR3 length: 14 amino acids. The V gene's germline CDR1 is MNHEY and CDR2 SMNVEV (reference sequence). CDR3 sequence reads: CASTLYQGDNEQFF. CDR3 coding DNA: TGTGCCAGCACCCTCTATCAGGGGGACAATGAGCAGTTCTTC.

The CDR3 sequence: CASAGGVGGISYNEQFF. The DNA of the CDR3 is TGTGCCAGCGCGGGAGGGGTTGGGGGAATCTCCTACAATGAGCAGTTCTTC. The genes are TRBV9 and TRBJ2-1; 9 bases agree with TRBD2. Germline CDR1 reads SGDLS; CDR2 reads YYNGEE. The trim removed 7 bases at V and 0 bases at J, leaving 11 bases unmatched. CDR3 length: 17 amino acids. The entire variable domain, with the rest obtained from reference TRBV9 and TRBJ2-1, is as follows: DSGVTQTPKHLITATGQRVTLRCSPRSGDLSVYWYQQSLDQGLQFLIQYYNGEERAKGNILERFSAQQFPDLHSELNLSSLELGDSALYFCASAGGVGGISYNEQFFGPGTRLTVL.

In its sample, this clone was seen once. A read error may produce the germline difference seen at one junction end. This chain uses TRBV23-1 with TRBJ1-5; tentatively, D is TRBD1 (5 bases). TRBV23-1 is an ORF, with its function uncertain. CDR3 length: 15 residues. CDR3 amino acids: CAINSDSRLNRPQHF. CDR3 DNA: TGCGCCATCAACTCCGACAGCCGCCTTAATCGGCCCCAGCATTTT.

The gene calls are TRBV18 and TRBJ1-3; 12 nucleotides agree with TRBD1. V shed 3 bases, J shed 3 bases, and the junction held 3 bases outside the gene matches. The germline gives CDR1 KGHSH, CDR2 LQKENI. The CDR3 loop spans 16 amino acids. Written as DNA, the CDR3 is TGTGCCAGCTCACCGGGACAGGGGGCAGGTGGAAACACCATATATTTT. Translating it yields CASSPGQGAGGNTIYF.

J is TRBJ1-5 and V is TRBV29-1; no clear D gene. The CDR3 covers 13 residues. Trimming took off 4 bases at V and 4 bases at J, with 11 bases between the two ends. Germline values: CDR1 SQVTM, CDR2 ANQGSEA. CDR3 in DNA: TGCAGCGTTGGCGAAGGGCCAAATCAGCCCCAGCATTTT. Translating gives CSVGEGPNQPQHF.

This clone was observed a single time. The chain has TRBV25-1 and TRBJ1-6, with D possibly matching TRBD1 (5 bases). This CDR3 comprises 17 residues. Germline V gives CDR1 MGHDK, CDR2 SYGVNS. V dropped 1 base and J dropped 4 bases, with 14 bases sitting between them. The CDR3 DNA follows: TGTGCCAGCAGTGAATCTCGGGGGGGGGTATATAATTCACCCCTCCACTTT. Translated, it gives CASSESRGGVYNSPLHF.

The chain carries TRBV29-1 and TRBJ2-1; no clear D. The germline gives CDR1 SQVTM, CDR2 ANQGSEA. The CDR3 has 11 amino acids. V was shortened by 3 bases and J by 6 bases, with 6 bases between the two germline ends. CDR3 DNA sequence: TGCAGCGTTGATATGGGCAATGAGCAGTTCTTC. Amino acids: CSVDMGNEQFF.

The rearrangement uses TRBV5-1 and TRBJ1-1; a weak D match, TRBD1 (5 bases). The CDR3 is 14 amino acids. Trimming removed 4 bases at V and 3 bases at J, with 13 bases between. The germline gives CDR1 SGHRS, CDR2 YFSETQ. The CDR3 DNA reads TGCGCCAGCAGCGTCGTCGGGGGTGACACTGAAGCTTTCTTT. It is translated as CASSVVGGDTEAFF.

This rearrangement joins TRBV30 to TRBJ1-6; D perhaps matches TRBD1 (6 bases). The V end lost 0 bases, the J end lost 8 bases, and 20 bases lay between the germline ends. The CDR3 has 17 amino acids. In germline, CDR1 is GTSNPN, CDR2 SVGIG (reference sequence). CDR3 in amino acids: CAWSVFRGGIADSPLHF. CDR3 coding DNA: TGTGCCTGGAGTGTATTTAGGGGGGGGATCGCTGATTCACCCCTCCACTTT.

This clone occurred a few times. This chain links TRBV6-4 with TRBJ2-3, with a tentative D call TRBD1 (7 bases). The CDR3 spans 15 residues. CDR1 is MRHNA, CDR2 SNTAGT, per germline. Trimming shortened V by 2 bases and J by 1 base, and 10 bases separated the two germline ends. The CDR3 nucleotides are TGTGCCAGCAGTGACGGGGGGACAGGCACAGATACGCAGTATTTT. Amino acids: CASSDGGTGTDTQYF.

The chain has TRBV19 and TRBJ1-2; possible D gene TRBD1, 5 bases. The V end lost 0 bases, the J end lost 0 bases, and 8 bases lay between the germline ends. The V gene's germline CDR1 is LNHDA and CDR2 SQIVND (reference sequence). The CDR3 is made up of 15 amino acids. The CDR3: CASSIEPGPNYGYTF. The DNA of the CDR3 is TGTGCCAGTAGTATAGAACCGGGGCCTAACTATGGCTACACCTTC.

About this clone: Compared with germline, one end of the junction differs, possibly owing to a read error. This rearrangement joins TRBV29-1 to TRBJ2-7, with D perhaps being TRBD1 or TRBD2 (5 bases each). Per germline, CDR1 SQVTM and CDR2 ANQGSEA. CDR3 length: 11 residues. The chain's CDR3 is CSVESSGGADF. CDR3 coding DNA: TGCAGCGTTGAGTCCAGCGGTGGGGCCGACTTC.

The V gene is TRBV19, the J gene TRBJ1-5; 7 bases fit TRBD1. V trimming: 7 bases; J trimming: 5 bases; junction bases outside the gene matches: 11. Germline assignment: CDR1 LNHDA and CDR2 SQIVND (reference sequence). This CDR3 has 15 residues. The CDR3 DNA is TGTGCCAGTAACTTACAGGGGTTAGGAGATCAGCCCCAGCATTTT. Translating it yields CASNLQGLGDQPQHF.

The chain joins TRBV6-4 to TRBJ2-3; TRBD2 might be the D (6 bases). The CDR3 consists of 15 residues. CDR1 is MRHNA, CDR2 SNTAGT, per germline. Trimming removed 5 bases from V and 2 bases from J, with 14 bases in between. CDR3 sequence: CASSLVAGNTDTQYF. CDR3 bases: TGTGCCAGCAGTCTGGTGGCGGGGAACACAGATACGCAGTATTTT.

The V call is TRBV5-1, the J call TRBJ2-1; TRBD2 matches at 12 bases. Unmatched junction bases numbered 10, after V lost 4 bases and J lost 8 bases. The CDR3 sequence is 16 residues long. CDR1 and CDR2 (germline): SGHRS, YFSETQ. The DNA for the CDR3 is TGCGCCAGCAGCCCGACCCCTAGCGGGGGGGCCGATGAGCAGTTCTTC. Translation gives CASSPTPSGGADEQFF.

About this clone itself: A junction boundary mismatches the germline segment, possibly from a read error. J is TRBJ2-1 and V is TRBV2; either TRBD1 or TRBD2 may fit D (5 bases each). The CDR3 extends over 15 amino acids. Germline V gives CDR1 SNHLY, CDR2 FYNNEI. CDR3 in DNA: TGTGCCGGCAGTGAATCAGGGAGTTCCTACAATGAGCAGTTCTTC. Translation gives CAGSESGSSYNEQFF.

The V and J genes are TRBV19 and TRBJ2-7; 9 bases match TRBD1. Germline CDR1 and CDR2: LNHDA and SQIVND (reference sequence). The trim removed 8 bases at V and 6 bases at J, leaving 11 bases unmatched. The CDR3 runs 14 residues. This CDR3 is CASGGGQGLAEQYF. The DNA of the CDR3 is TGTGCCAGTGGGGGGGGACAGGGACTTGCCGAGCAGTACTTC.